A selection of T cell receptor beta chains follows, all from one sample in a study of T cell repertoires in cytomegalovirus infection. These receptors lack a known antigen. TCRdb independently ran MiXCR on the reads; one entry per CDR3 protein. The sample consists of about 110,000 distinct CDR3 sequences, roughly 30% of them appearing once. Specimen: CD8+ T cells from cultured PBMCs, collected from culture after CMV antigen stimulation. The receptor source for this set is a human donor in good health (CMV status not recorded). Some clones in this sample may be carry-over from other donors' samples. CDR3s leave out the opening cysteine and the closing phenylalanine or tryptophan.

>TRBV7-9|TRBJ2-1
ASSLGALDEQF
>TRBV19|TRBJ2-7
ASSRDRGFAYEQY
>TRBV4-1|TRBJ2-1
ASSQLGGYNEQF
>TRBV28|TRBJ2-7
ASSSPTGLSYEQY
>TRBV12-3/TRBV12-4|TRBJ2-7
ASSELSRGSPYEQY
>TRBV7-9|TRBJ2-7
ASSPPDEQY
>TRBV13|TRBJ1-1
ASSWGRANTEAF
>TRBV2|TRBJ2-7
ASNLGPTYEQY
>TRBV12-3/TRBV12-4|TRBJ2-3
ASSLPGTDTQY
>TRBV27|TRBJ1-5
ASGAGESQPQH
>TRBV2|TRBJ1-1
AETGGGKAF
>TRBV4-1|TRBJ1-4
ASSQASTGGDEKLF
>TRBV10-2|TRBJ1-1
ASTTGDIMNTEAF
>TRBV12-3/TRBV12-4|TRBJ1-4
ASRTTGDEKLF
>TRBV7-2|TRBJ2-3
ASSQGVGSTDTQY
>TRBV7-9|TRBJ2-1
ASSLTADNEQF
>TRBV28|TRBJ2-6
ASLKGPYLSSGANVLT
>TRBV28|TRBJ2-3
ASTPYRGIGTDTQY
>TRBV27|TRBJ2-6
ASSLTGNGANVLT
>TRBV7-9|TRBJ2-2
ASSRPTSFANTGELF
>TRBV29-1|TRBJ1-2
SVEEDSNYGYT
>TRBV27|TRBJ1-1
ASSLIGGYSLNTEAF
>TRBV7-9|TRBJ2-7
ASSLVGGAEQY
>TRBV7-9|TRBJ2-3
ASSVRVSTDTQY
>TRBV27|TRBJ2-7
ASSLGAYREQY
>TRBV6-6|TRBJ2-2
ASSAPSGTGPTGELF
>TRBV6-5|TRBJ1-1
ASSPSSTRNTEAF